The rows below give T cell receptor beta chains drawn from one sample of a study of blood T cell repertoires in COVID-19. Sequencing was performed with immunoSEQ multiplex PCR; in TCRdb, only in-frame clones are kept and a portion is missing. The sample has roughly 230,000 clones; 65% to 85% are singletons. Material for sequencing was PBMCs or T cells enriched from blood (not recorded which). These receptors originate from a man aged 50 or older who had recovered from COVID-19. The CDR3 runs from the conserved cysteine through the conserved F or W. D genes are given only for firm matches. Clone size is stated in some rows and not others, as once, few, many or a class when expanded.

15	TRBD1	NA	TRBV9	TRBJ1-6	CASSVDDRAISPLHF	TGTGCCAGCAGCGTAGATGACAGGGCCATTTCACCCCTCCACTTT
12	TRBD1	NA	TRBV5-1	TRBJ2-7	CASSSAGGEQYF	TGCGCCAGCAGCTCGGCAGGGGGCGAGCAGTACTTC
18	TRBD1	NA	TRBV29-1	TRBJ1-2	CSVPRQGRGWQANYGYTF	TGCAGCGTACCTCGACAGGGACGAGGGTGGCAAGCTAACTATGGCTACACCTTC
13	NA	NA	TRBV15	TRBJ2-1	CATSVRRDNEQFF	TGTGCCACCAGCGTCCGGAGAGACAATGAGCAGTTCTTC
14	NA	many	TRBV11-2	TRBJ2-7	CASSLGLELYEQYF	TGTGCCAGCAGCTTAGGACTAGAGCTCTACGAGCAGTACTTC
15	NA	NA	TRBV9	TRBJ2-7	CASSLLPSAPYEQYF	TGTGCCAGCAGTCTGCTTCCGAGCGCTCCCTACGAGCAGTACTTC
15	TRBD2	once	TRBV19	TRBJ2-1	CASSLRLAGDHEQFF	TGTGCCAGTAGTCTGAGACTAGCGGGAGACCATGAGCAGTTCTTC
15	TRBD2	NA	TRBV27	TRBJ2-3	CASRRTSGSTDTQYF	TGTGCCAGCCGCCGGACTAGCGGAAGCACAGATACGCAGTATTTT
14	NA	NA	TRBV6-5	TRBJ2-3	CASRSSGELDTQYF	TGTGCCAGCAGGAGCTCGGGGGAGCTGGATACGCAGTATTTT
16	TRBD1	NA	TRBV6-4	TRBJ2-2	CASSRTGPANTGELFF	TGTGCCAGCAGTAGGACAGGGCCCGCGAACACCGGGGAGCTGTTTTTT
16	TRBD2	NA	TRBV5-4	TRBJ2-2	CASSEERGGLTGELFF	TGTGCCAGCAGCGAGGAGCGGGGGGGTCTCACCGGGGAGCTGTTTTTT
14	NA	NA	TRBV7-2	TRBJ1-3	CASSFSLRGNTIYF	TGTGCCAGCAGCTTTTCGTTACGGGGAAACACCATATATTTT
17	TRBD1	NA	TRBV5-5	TRBJ2-7	CASTTGTGTISSYEQYF	TGTGCCAGCACCACCGGGACAGGAACAATAAGCTCCTACGAGCAGTACTTC
14	TRBD1	NA	TRBV19	TRBJ2-7	CASSKGDRPYEQYF	TGTGCCAGTAGTAAAGGGGACAGACCCTACGAGCAGTACTTC
14	NA	NA	TRBV7-9	TRBJ2-1	CASSLAGLNNEQFF	TGTGCCAGCAGCTTGGCGGGACTGAACAATGAGCAGTTCTTC
11	NA	once	TRBV12-3/TRBV12-4	TRBJ1-5	CASKASGPQHF	TGTGCCAGCAAGGCGTCAGGGCCCCAGCATTTT
15	NA	NA	TRBV11-3	TRBJ2-2	CASSLPQGGTGELFF	TGTGCCAGCAGCCTACCCCAGGGTGGCACCGGGGAGCTGTTTTTT
11	TRBD2	NA	TRBV20-1	TRBJ2-7	CSARTSDEQYF	TGCAGTGCAAGAACTAGCGACGAGCAGTACTTC
15	NA	NA	TRBV12-5	TRBJ1-1	CASGLVGGRNTEAFF	TGTGCTAGTGGTTTGGTCGGGGGGCGAAACACTGAAGCTTTCTTT
15	NA	NA	TRBV19	TRBJ1-1	CASSIERTANTEAFF	TGTGCCAGTAGTATAGAGCGGACAGCTAACACTGAAGCTTTCTTT
17	TRBD2	NA	TRBV5-8	TRBJ2-3	CASSGGSGGTSTDTQYF	TGTGCCAGCAGCGGTGGTAGCGGGGGGACTAGCACAGATACGCAGTATTTT
19	TRBD2	NA	TRBV2	TRBJ2-3	CASSDPGLAGVRSTDTQYF	TGTGCCAGCAGTGATCCGGGACTAGCGGGAGTTCGTAGCACAGATACGCAGTATTTT
15	TRBD1	NA	TRBV28	TRBJ1-6	CASSFGTVQGSPLHF	TGTGCCAGCAGTTTCGGGACAGTTCAGGGTTCACCCCTCCACTTT
16	NA	NA	TRBV15	TRBJ1-6	CATSRGGSENNSPLHF	TGTGCCACCAGCAGAGGCGGGAGCGAAAATAATTCACCCCTCCACTTT
14	NA	NA	TRBV18	TRBJ2-2	CASSPLTRTGELFF	TGTGCCAGCTCACCGTTGACTCGCACCGGGGAGCTGTTTTTT
17	NA	NA	TRBV5-1	TRBJ2-3	CASSGEDGQRSTDTQYF	TGCGCCAGCAGCGGAGAAGACGGACAGCGAAGCACAGATACGCAGTATTTT
14	NA	NA	TRBV5-1	TRBJ1-1	CASSLDLGGTEAFF	TGCGCCAGCAGCTTGGACCTTGGGGGGACTGAAGCTTTCTTT
17	TRBD1	NA	TRBV15	TRBJ2-5	CATSREGGTGDLGTQYF	TGTGCCACCAGCAGAGAAGGCGGGACAGGGGACCTCGGGACCCAGTACTTC
14	NA	few	TRBV6-5	TRBJ1-1	CASSFYREGTEAFF	TGTGCCAGCAGTTTTTACAGGGAGGGCACTGAAGCTTTCTTT
15	NA	NA	TRBV6-4	TRBJ1-6	CASRAGSSYNSPLHF	TGTGCCAGCAGGGCAGGAAGCTCCTATAATTCACCCCTCCACTTT
14	NA	NA	TRBV5-4	TRBJ1-5	CASNDGDSNQPQHF	TGTGCCAGCAACGACGGAGATAGCAATCAGCCCCAGCATTTT
15	TRBD2	NA	TRBV14	TRBJ2-2	CASSPPLAGARALFF	TGTGCCAGCAGCCCACCGCTAGCGGGAGCCCGGGCGCTGTTTTTT
15	TRBD1	NA	TRBV19	TRBJ1-2	CASSSRTGQIYGYTF	TGTGCCAGTAGTTCGCGGACAGGGCAGATCTATGGCTACACCTTC
14	NA	NA	TRBV2	TRBJ1-5	CASSDERGNQPQHF	TGTGCCAGCAGTGACGAGAGGGGCAATCAGCCCCAGCATTTT
15	TRBD1	NA	TRBV3-1/TRBV3-2	TRBJ1-1	CASIGTGAVNTEAFF	TGTGCCAGTATTGGAACAGGGGCAGTGAACACTGAAGCTTTCTTT
15	NA	NA	TRBV5-6	TRBJ1-3	CASSWGVTSGNTIYF	TGTGCCAGCAGCTGGGGGGTTACCTCTGGAAACACCATATATTTT
18	NA	few	TRBV7-8	TRBJ2-5	CASSLGAAAGYSKMTQYF	TGTGCCAGCAGCTTGGGGGCTGCAGCGGGGTACTCCAAGATGACCCAGTACTTC
12	TRBD1	NA	TRBV5-1	TRBJ1-1	CASSSGQGEAFF	TGCGCCAGCAGCTCGGGACAGGGGGAAGCTTTCTTT
14	NA	NA	TRBV3-1/TRBV3-2	TRBJ2-7	CASSHRQGLYEQYF	TGTGCCAGCAGCCACCGTCAGGGATTGTACGAGCAGTACTTC
18	TRBD2	NA	TRBV2	TRBJ2-2	CASSEHSGSSVSTGELFF	TGTGCCAGCAGTGAACATAGCGGGAGTTCTGTCAGCACCGGGGAGCTGTTTTTT
12	NA	NA	TRBV12-3/TRBV12-4	TRBJ1-2	CASRGPRDGYTF	TGTGCCAGCAGGGGCCCTCGAGATGGCTACACCTTC
11	NA	NA	TRBV2	TRBJ1-4	CASNNFEKLFF	TGTGCCAGCAACAATTTCGAAAAACTGTTTTTT
14	NA	NA	TRBV28	TRBJ2-2	CASCSGQNTGELFF	TGTGCCAGCTGCAGCGGGCAGAACACCGGGGAGCTGTTTTTT
15	NA	NA	TRBV5-6	TRBJ2-7	CASSFRAPSSYEQYF	TGTGCCAGCAGCTTCAGGGCTCCCAGCTCCTACGAGCAGTACTTC
14	TRBD1	NA	TRBV19	TRBJ2-7	CASSTATGRYEQYF	TGTGCCAGTAGTACTGCGACAGGGCGGTACGAGCAGTACTTC
12	NA	NA	TRBV7-9	TRBJ2-1	CASSLGHPEQFF	TGTGCCAGCAGCTTAGGGCACCCTGAGCAGTTCTTC
12	NA	many	TRBV19	TRBJ1-2	CASSSRAWGYTF	TGTGCCAGTAGTAGCAGGGCTTGGGGCTACACCTTC
15	NA	once	TRBV7-3	TRBJ1-1	CASSTQVAQNTEAFF	TGTGCCAGCAGCACGCAGGTGGCTCAGAACACTGAAGCTTTCTTT
13	TRBD1	NA	TRBV24-1	TRBJ1-4	CATSDLTTGKLFF	TGTGCCACCAGTGATTTGACGACAGGGAAGCTGTTTTTT
14	NA	NA	TRBV28	TRBJ2-1	CASSLLSGANEQFF	TGTGCCAGCAGTTTACTGTCTGGGGCGAATGAGCAGTTCTTC
11	NA	NA	TRBV7-9	TRBJ2-1	CASSFWEEQFF	TGTGCCAGCAGCTTCTGGGAGGAGCAGTTCTTC
18	TRBD2	NA	TRBV27	TRBJ2-1	CASSSAGLASGNLNEQFF	TGTGCCAGCAGCTCGGCTGGTTTGGCTAGCGGGAACCTCAATGAGCAGTTCTTC